Following are 6 T cell receptor beta chains from one sample sequenced in a study of blood T cell repertoires in COVID-19. TCRdb's copy holds only in-frame clones and misses some; the assay was immunoSEQ multiplex PCR. The data show about 520,000 clones, with 70% to 90% seen just once and approximately 3.2% held by the top ten. Sequencing used peripheral blood. The receptors shown here come from a human donor in a cohort sampled during active COVID-19.

The chain uses TRBV11-3 and TRBJ1-3, with D perhaps TRBD1 (6 bases). Deletions cut 5 bases from V and 2 bases from J, with 16 bases between. Looked up from germline, CDR1 is SGHNT and CDR2 is YENEEA. The CDR3 consists of 16 residues. This CDR3 is CASSHTQGTPGNTIYF. The CDR3 nucleotides are TGTGCCAGCAGCCACACACAGGGAACCCCTGGAAACACCATATATTTT.

V usage is TRBV30 and J usage is TRBJ2-1, with TRBD2 identical over 10 bases. Germline V gene data show CDR1 as GTSNPN and CDR2 as SVGIG (reference sequence). The CDR3 length is 15 residues. Losses at the gene ends were 1 base for V and 6 bases for J; bases not matched to a gene: 6. The CDR3: CAWSGALAGVNEQFF. The CDR3 coding sequence is TGTGCCTGGAGTGGGGCGCTAGCGGGAGTCAATGAGCAGTTCTTC. The full variable domain, in which reference TRBV30 and TRBJ2-1 provide the parts outside the CDR3, is SQTIHQWPATLVQPVGSPLSLECTVEGTSNPNLYWYRQAAGRGLQLLFYSVGIGQISSEVPQNLSASRPQDRQFILSSKKLLLSDSGFYLCAWSGALAGVNEQFFGPGTRLTVL.

The chain carries TRBV3-1 (or the pseudogene TRBV3-2) and TRBJ1-3; D is uncertain. V shed 6 bases and J shed 4 bases, with 16 bases lying between them. Germline CDR1 reads LGHDT; CDR2 reads YNNKEL (reference sequence). This CDR3 has 15 amino acids. The CDR3 here is CASSQPEAPGNTIYF. CDR3 nucleotide sequence: TGTGCCAGCAGTCAACCAGAGGCCCCCGGAAACACCATATATTTT.

CDR3 in amino acids: CASSDGAGVADTQYF. The CDR3 region has the DNA TGCGCCAGCAGTGACGGAGCGGGAGTGGCAGATACGCAGTATTTT. This chain links TRBV10-1 with TRBJ2-3; 8 nucleotides agree with TRBD2. The V gene end was trimmed by 3 bases and the J gene end by 4 bases; junction bases not matched to a gene: 6. The CDR3 is 15 residues long. Germline V gives CDR1 WNHNN, CDR2 SYGVQD (reference sequence).

V is TRBV7-3 and J is TRBJ2-5; 7 nucleotides match TRBD2. This CDR3 spans 13 amino acids. V lost 9 bases to trimming and J lost 0 bases; unmatched junction nucleotides: 4. Per germline, CDR1 SGHTA and CDR2 FQGTGA. As DNA, the CDR3 is TGTGCCAGTGCTAGCGGAAACCAAGAGACCCAGTACTTC. Protein sequence: CASASGNQETQYF.

The DNA for the CDR3 is TGTGCCAGCAGCTTAGGGATCAGCGGGGGAGGAACAAATGAAAAACTGTTTTTT. Its protein product is CASSLGISGGGTNEKLFF. The rearrangement joins TRBV13 to TRBJ1-4; the D gene is possibly TRBD1 (5 bases). The V gene's germline CDR1 is PRHDT and CDR2 FYEKMQ (reference sequence). The V gene lost 0 bases and the J gene lost 5 bases, with 19 bases spanning the gap. The CDR3 loop spans 18 amino acids.